This T cell receptor (beta chain) was identified during a study of Ad26.COV2.S vaccination and SARS-CoV-2 variants. This CDR3 has 13 residues. Germline lookup yields CDR1 LNHDA and CDR2 SQIVND (reference sequence). Trimming removed 6 bases from V and 3 bases from J; junction bases left unmatched: 1. Treatment indicated: around 19 received Ad26.COV2.S at low or high dose, single or two shots; five or six received placebo; per-sample allocation not given. Sample collection was performed on day 63 after the first vaccine or placebo injection. Points on this clone: Its target is not known. Other DNA sequences in this sample translate to the same CDR3.

Only in-frame clones appear in the TCRdb table, and some are missing; sequencing was by immunoSEQ multiplex PCR. The table records some 390,000 clones, approximately 89% of them present only once. Study-wide points: Vaccinees and placebo recipients showed similar non-spike TCR breadth.

The TCR comes from a person aged 18-65 years who received the Ad26.COV2.S COVID-19 vaccine or a placebo. The V and J genes are TRBV19 and TRBJ2-3; 9 nucleotides line up with TRBD1. This specimen consisted of peripheral blood, obtained in a trial of Ad26.COV2.S vaccine versus placebo. Here the CDR3 DNA reads TGTGCCAGTAGGGACAGGGGAACAGATACGCAGTATTTT. This codes for CASRDRGTDTQYF.